The rows below give T cell receptor beta chains drawn from one sample of a study of T cells in Graves' hyperthyroidism and ophthalmopathy. Using its own MiXCR run on the multiplex PCR reads, TCRdb lists one record per CDR3 protein. The sample holds 700,000 or so distinct CDR3 sequences, roughly 14% seen once. The source material was blood. All receptors derive from a woman between 45 and 65 years old with Graves' ophthalmopathy. Each CDR3 is given without its conserved first and last residue.

TRBJ2-5 | TRBV24-1 | ATSDPGTGTQETQY
TRBJ2-7 | TRBV29-1 | SVADRGGVEQY
TRBJ2-7 | TRBV20-1 | SARSDRGAYEQY
TRBJ2-1 | TRBV29-1 | SVRWDTYNEQF
TRBJ2-1 | TRBV12-5 | ASGLGLAGVYNEQF
TRBJ1-2 | TRBV5-1 | ASSYGTENYGYT
TRBJ2-1 | TRBV7-6 | ASSLGQGRNEQF
TRBJ1-5 | TRBV28 | ASSLLRSEGNQPQH
TRBJ2-3 | TRBV14 | ASSHVGGPSDTQY
TRBJ2-1 | TRBV6-1 | ASTPEGESYNEQF
TRBJ2-5 | TRBV18 | ASSPTSGRIWETQY
TRBJ1-1 | TRBV5-1 | ASSELTGDTEAF
TRBJ1-5 | TRBV19 | ASSIPSGGYGNQPQH
TRBJ2-2 | TRBV20-1 | SARDIAGSTGELF
TRBJ1-4 | TRBV10-3 | AISELDRGGEKLF
TRBJ2-7 | TRBV7-2 | ASSTGLIYEQY
TRBJ1-5 | TRBV6-5 | ASSYSGGSANQPQH
TRBJ1-5 | TRBV28 | ASRVTGVIQPQH
TRBJ2-7 | TRBV6-1 | ATKFRGVGYEQY
TRBJ1-5 | TRBV18 | ASSAPGQGANQPQH
TRBJ1-5 | TRBV6-5 | ASSYADAGPQH
TRBJ2-7 | TRBV27 | ASSLVLGTSAYEQY
TRBJ2-7 | TRBV3-1 | ASSRRGSSYEQY
TRBJ2-7 | TRBV27 | ASSYHPTSGRYEQY
TRBJ2-5 | TRBV11-3 | ASSLRGVKETQY
TRBJ2-2 | TRBV20-1 | SARDQELNTGELF
TRBJ2-7 | TRBV11-2 | ASSSIRDRDYEQY
TRBJ1-2 | TRBV6-1 | ASSERLSSYGYT
TRBJ2-1 | TRBV6-1 | ASKQTEYNEQF
TRBJ1-4 | TRBV7-2 | ASSPGTGGTNEKLF
TRBJ2-3 | TRBV28 | ASSPTRGAGAPDTQY
TRBJ2-7 | TRBV4-1 | ASSQVPGQLYEQY
TRBJ2-7 | TRBV4-2 | ASSQETRERYEQY
TRBJ2-1 | TRBV7-3 | ASSLTSGAGDNEQF
TRBJ2-5 | TRBV18 | ASSLRWVEETQY
TRBJ1-2 | TRBV30 | AWTGGYGYT
TRBJ1-4 | TRBV7-9 | ASRLTGGATNEKLF
TRBJ2-5 | TRBV12-3/TRBV12-4 | ASSFSGRALETQY
TRBJ2-4 | TRBV29-1 | SVTTQGGIIAKNIQY
TRBJ2-3 | TRBV30 | ASAIGADTQY
TRBJ2-1 | TRBV29-1 | SVAPAGHNEQF
TRBJ1-1 | TRBV10-3 | AISEQGRTEAF
TRBJ2-1 | TRBV20-1 | SAREGSGRAFSSYNEQF
TRBJ1-2 | TRBV12-3/TRBV12-4 | ASSAYRGSSRGYT
TRBJ2-7 | TRBV28 | ASSLTGFHEQY
TRBJ2-5 | TRBV7-9 | ASSLDSGRVETQY
TRBJ2-3 | TRBV3-1 | ASSQAGSDTQY
TRBJ1-5 | TRBV7-8 | ASSLGTGVNQPQH
TRBJ1-1 | TRBV5-1 | ASSSKPGTGDTEAF
TRBJ2-7 | TRBV27 | ASTSDLNYEQY
TRBJ1-1 | TRBV6-1 | ASSVVGPTEAF
TRBJ2-5 | TRBV6-1 | ASSQTPWDRGLEETQY
TRBJ2-4 | TRBV28 | ASSLGEGAFYIQY
TRBJ2-3 | TRBV28 | ASSWPSLAGGSTDTQY
TRBJ2-3 | TRBV2 | ASSARGGTDTQY
TRBJ2-4 | TRBV5-1 | ASSLGASGRVGNIQY